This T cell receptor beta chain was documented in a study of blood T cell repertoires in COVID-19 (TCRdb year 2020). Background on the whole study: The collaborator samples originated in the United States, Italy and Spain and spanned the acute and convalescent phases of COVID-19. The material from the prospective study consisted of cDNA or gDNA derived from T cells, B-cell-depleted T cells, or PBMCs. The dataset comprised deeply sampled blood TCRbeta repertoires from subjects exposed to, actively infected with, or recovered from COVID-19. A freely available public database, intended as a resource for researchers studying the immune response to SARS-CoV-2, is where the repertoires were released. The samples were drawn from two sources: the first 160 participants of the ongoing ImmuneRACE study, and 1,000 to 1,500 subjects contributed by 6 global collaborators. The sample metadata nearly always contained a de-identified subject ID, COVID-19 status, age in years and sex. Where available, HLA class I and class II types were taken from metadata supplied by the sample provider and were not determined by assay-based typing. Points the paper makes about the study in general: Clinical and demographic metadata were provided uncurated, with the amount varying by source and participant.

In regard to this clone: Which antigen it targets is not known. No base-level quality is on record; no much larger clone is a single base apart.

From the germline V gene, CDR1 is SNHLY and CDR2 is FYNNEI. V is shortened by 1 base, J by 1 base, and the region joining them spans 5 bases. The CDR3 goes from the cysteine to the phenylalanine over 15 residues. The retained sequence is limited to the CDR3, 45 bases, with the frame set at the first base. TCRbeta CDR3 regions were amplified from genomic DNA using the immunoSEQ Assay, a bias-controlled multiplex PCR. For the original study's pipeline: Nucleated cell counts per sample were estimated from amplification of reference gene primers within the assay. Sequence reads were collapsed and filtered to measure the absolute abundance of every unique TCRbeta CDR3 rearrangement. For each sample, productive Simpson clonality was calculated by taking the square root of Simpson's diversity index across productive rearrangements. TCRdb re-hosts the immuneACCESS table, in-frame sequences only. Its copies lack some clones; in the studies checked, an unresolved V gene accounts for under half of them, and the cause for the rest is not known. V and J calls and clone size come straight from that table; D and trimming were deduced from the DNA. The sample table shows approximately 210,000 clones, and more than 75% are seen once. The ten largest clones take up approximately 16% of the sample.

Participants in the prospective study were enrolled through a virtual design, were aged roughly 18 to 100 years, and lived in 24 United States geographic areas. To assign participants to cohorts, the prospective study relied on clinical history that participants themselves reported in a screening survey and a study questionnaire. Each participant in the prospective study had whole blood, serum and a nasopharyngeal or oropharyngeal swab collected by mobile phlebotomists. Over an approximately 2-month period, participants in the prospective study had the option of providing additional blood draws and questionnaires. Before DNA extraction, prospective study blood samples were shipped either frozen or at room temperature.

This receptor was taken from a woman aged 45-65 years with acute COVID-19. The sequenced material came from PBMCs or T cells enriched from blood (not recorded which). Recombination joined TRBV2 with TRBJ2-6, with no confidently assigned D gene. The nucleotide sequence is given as TGTGCCAGCAGTGAAGAGGAGTCTGGGGCCAACGTCCTGACTTTC. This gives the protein CASSEEESGANVLTF.